This TCR beta chain was sequenced for a study of blood T cell repertoires in COVID-19. About the study: The cDNA or gDNA used as material had been derived from T cells, B-cell-depleted T cells, or PBMCs.

J gave up 7 bases and V 5 bases, and 8 bases lay outside the gene matches. The CDR3 spans 15 residues. Germline CDR1 and CDR2: SGHVS and FQNEAQ. Per the study methods: How many nucleated cells were present was estimated from reference gene primer amplification. The data were produced by immunoSEQ multiplex PCR, yet TCRdb's version contains in-frame clones alone and is incomplete. V and J calls and clone size come straight from that table; D and trimming were deduced from the DNA. Of more than 300,000 clones listed, roughly 82% are singletons. This TCR was sampled from a woman aged 45 to 65 with acute or convalescent COVID-19. Input material: peripheral blood. The genes are TRBV7-8 and TRBJ1-6; 7 nucleotides line up with TRBD1. CDR3 residues: CASSPRDRKNSPLHF. CDR3 DNA sequence: TGTGCCAGCAGCCCGCGGGACAGAAAAAATTCACCCCTCCACTTT. The full variable domain, its missing parts supplied by reference TRBV7-8 and TRBJ1-6, is GAGVSQSPRYKVAKRGQDVALRCDPISGHVSLFWYQQALGQGPEFLTYFQNEAQLDKSGLPSDRFFAERPEGSVSTLKIQRTQQEDSAVYLCASSPRDRKNSPLHFGNGTRLTVT.